This note documents a single TCR beta chain sequence. These data belong to a study of blood T cell repertoires in COVID-19. Clones were sequenced by immunoSEQ multiplex PCR, and TCRdb holds only the in-frame ones, with some missing. Seen here are about 90,000 clones, 90% observed once, and the top ten hold 4% to 6%. CDR3 length equals 14 residues. The trim removed 6 bases at V and 7 bases at J, leaving 10 bases unmatched. Germline CDR1 MNHEY, CDR2 SMNVEV (reference sequence). Sample: peripheral blood. The chain carries TRBV27 and TRBJ1-2; the match to TRBD1 covers 8 bases. The sequence was obtained from a man between 45 and 60 years old with acute or convalescent COVID-19. CDR3 sequence (DNA): TGTGCCAGCAGCTCGTGGCAGGGGGCTAGTGGCTACACCTTC. Protein sequence: CASSSWQGASGYTF.